The present T cell receptor beta chain was sequenced within a study of blood T cell repertoires in COVID-19. Study-wide background: The origin of the acute and convalescent COVID-19 samples was the United States, Italy and Spain.

The germline V gene has CDR1 MDHEN and CDR2 SYDVKM. This CDR3 is built from 15 residues. Losses at the gene ends were 2 bases for V and 9 bases for J; bases not matched to a gene: 7. Data came from immunoSEQ multiplex PCR; TCRdb stores just in-frame clones and leaves some out. The table lists 200,000 to 300,000 clones, around 88% of them singletons. Membership in each cohort depended on participant-reported clinical history. Donors in Cohort 3 counted as recovered after two negative PCRs, clearance, or symptom resolution. The TCR sequence derives from a woman aged 25 to 39 who had recovered from COVID-19. Sample: PBMCs or T cells enriched from blood (not recorded which). The chain couples TRBV28 to TRBJ1-6; TRBD1 matches 7 bases. The CDR3 protein is CASSLRQGVGSPLHF. The CDR3 DNA is TGTGCCAGCAGTTTACGACAGGGAGTAGGTTCACCCCTCCACTTT.